This T cell receptor (beta chain) emerged from a study of technical replicates of blood from a handful of donors. The table came from immunoSEQ multiplex PCR; TCRdb's copy has only in-frame clones and leaves some out. The sample has about 56,000 clones, 80% to 95% seen once. The CDR3 contains 13 residues. V was shortened by 8 bases and J by 8 bases, with 16 bases between the two germline ends. CDR1 SNHLY and CDR2 FYNNEI come from the germline V gene. The chain couples TRBV2 to TRBJ1-5, with D perhaps TRBD1 (5 bases). Sequencing input: PBMCs. This sequence originates from a human donor in good health. Some clones in this sample may be carry-over from other donors' samples. CDR3 protein: CASAPGRGEPQHF. The CDR3 bases are TGTGCCAGCGCCCCGGGGAGGGGTGAGCCCCAGCATTTT.